This record looks at one T cell receptor beta chain sequence and its context. This specimen belongs to a study of technical replicates of blood from several donors. The V and J ends lost 11 bases and 5 bases, in that order; junction bases with no gene match: 9. CDR3 length: 12 amino acids. CDR1 MNHNS and CDR2 SASEGT come from the germline V gene. The method was immunoSEQ multiplex PCR; TCRdb's version includes in-frame clones alone and lacks a portion of them. Seen here are tens of thousands of clones, 93% observed once, and the top ten hold roughly 0.25%. The sequenced sample was T cells isolated from PBMCs. The V gene is TRBV6-1, the J gene TRBJ2-7, with TRBD1 identical over 7 bases. This receptor was identified in a human donor in good health. The CDR3 bases are TGTGCCGGACGGGACAGTCGAAACGAGCAGTACTTC. Translated, it gives CAGRDSRNEQYF.